One and the same sample provided the 4 T cell receptor beta chains below, sequenced in a study of response to subunit inactivated influenza vaccine. A single record per CDR3 protein comes from TCRdb applying MiXCR to the RT-PCR reads. The table includes about 180,000 distinct CDR3 sequences, around 11% detected once. The sequenced sample was CD8+ T cells sorted from PBMCs, obtained roughly 24 months after vaccination. The receptors were gathered from a man aged 50 to 69 who received an inactivated influenza vaccine.

A few counts support this clonotype. CDR3 residues: CASSVGLVGDEQYF. CDR3 sequence (DNA): TGTGCCAGCAGCGTGGGACTAGTCGGGGACGAGCAGTACTTC. The rearrangement joins TRBV9 to TRBJ2-7, with TRBD2 matching over 8 bases. V lost 2 bases to trimming and J lost 5 bases; unmatched junction nucleotides: 6. Germline V lookup: CDR1 SGDLS, CDR2 YYNGEE. This CDR3 has 14 amino acids.

This clonotype turned up a few times. V usage is TRBV4-3 and J usage is TRBJ1-1; D is perhaps TRBD1 (6 bases). Germline loops: CDR1 LGHNA, CDR2 YSLEER. Trimming removed 0 bases from V and 4 bases from J, with 12 bases in between. The CDR3 spans 15 residues. The CDR3 bases are TGCGCCAGCAGCCAAGATACGGGGGCGAGCACTGAAGCTTTCTTT. Translated: CASSQDTGASTEAFF.

V usage is TRBV28 and J usage is TRBJ1-1; the D gene is possibly TRBD1 (5 bases). Germline CDR1 MDHEN, CDR2 SYDVKM. V was shortened by 7 bases and J by 2 bases, with 20 bases between the two germline ends. The CDR3 runs 16 residues. CDR3: CASIITRGEPNTEAFF. CDR3 sequence (DNA): TGTGCCAGCATAATAACCCGGGGGGAGCCAAACACTGAAGCTTTCTTT.

The chain is built from TRBV4-3 and TRBJ2-4; 7 positions match TRBD1. The V and J ends lost 0 bases and 4 bases, in that order; junction bases with no gene match: 3. The CDR3 runs 15 residues. The germline V gene has CDR1 LGHNA and CDR2 YSLEER. The CDR3 sequence is CASSQDEGQKNIQYF. CDR3 coding DNA: TGCGCCAGCAGCCAAGATGAGGGACAGAAAAACATTCAGTACTTC.